Here is one T cell receptor (beta chain) with its context. CDR1 is SGDLS, CDR2 YYNGEE, per germline. The CDR3 covers 18 residues. V was cut by 0 bases and J by 7 bases, with 23 bases left in between. Some clones are missing from TCRdb's copy, which holds only in-frame ones; the method was immunoSEQ multiplex PCR. The table shows 75,000 to 100,000 clones, with about 93% occurring only once. The data were obtained in a study of technical replicates of blood from a few donors. The chain links TRBV9 to TRBJ2-1, with a possible D match to TRBD2 (5 bases). This receptor was obtained from a human donor in good health. Sequenced input: T cells isolated from PBMCs. The CDR3 DNA is TGTGCCAGCAGCGTAGAAGGAGGCTTGGCGGCGCCGTATAATGAGCAGTTCTTC. It codes for CASSVEGGLAAPYNEQFF.